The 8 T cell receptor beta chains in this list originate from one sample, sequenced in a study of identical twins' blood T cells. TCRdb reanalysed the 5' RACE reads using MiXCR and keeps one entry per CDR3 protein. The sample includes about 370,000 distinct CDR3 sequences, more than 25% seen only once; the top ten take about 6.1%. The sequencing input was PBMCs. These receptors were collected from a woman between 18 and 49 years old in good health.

CDR3 protein: CASTPPGPPTEAFF. The CDR3 DNA follows: TGTGCCAGCACTCCCCCGGGACCTCCCACTGAAGCTTTCTTT. The chain combines TRBV6-5 with TRBJ1-1; a weak D match, TRBD1 (5 bases). The CDR3 covers 14 residues. V was cut by 7 bases and J by 4 bases, with 16 bases left in between. The germline CDR1 and CDR2 sequences are MNHEY and SVGAGI.

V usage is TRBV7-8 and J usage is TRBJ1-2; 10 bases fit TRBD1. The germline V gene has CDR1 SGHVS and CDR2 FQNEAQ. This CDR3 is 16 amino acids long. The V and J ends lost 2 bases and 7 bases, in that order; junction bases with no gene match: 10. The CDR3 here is CASSLSRDRGRGGYTF. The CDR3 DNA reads TGTGCCAGCAGCTTATCCCGAGACAGGGGGCGCGGTGGCTACACCTTC. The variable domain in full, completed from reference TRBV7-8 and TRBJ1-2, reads GAGVSQSPRYKVAKRGQDVALRCDPISGHVSLFWYQQALGQGPEFLTYFQNEAQLDKSGLPSDRFFAERPEGSVSTLKIQRTQQEDSAVYLCASSLSRDRGRGGYTFGSGTRLTVV.

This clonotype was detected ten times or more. The CDR3: CASSFVDRKEETQYF. The CDR3 DNA follows: TGTGCCAGCAGTTTCGTAGACAGAAAGGAGGAGACCCAGTACTTC. The gene calls are TRBV28 and TRBJ2-5, with a tentative D call TRBD1 (5 bases). The CDR3 covers 15 residues. The ends were cut back, 3 bases at V and 5 bases at J, with 16 bases in the middle. Germline CDR1 MDHEN, CDR2 SYDVKM.

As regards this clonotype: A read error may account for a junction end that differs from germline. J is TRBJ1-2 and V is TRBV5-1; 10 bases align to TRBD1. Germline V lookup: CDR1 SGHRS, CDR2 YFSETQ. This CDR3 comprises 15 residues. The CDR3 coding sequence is TGCGCCAGCAGCTTGTCTGGGACAGGGGTCTGGGGCTACACTTTC. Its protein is CASSLSGTGVWGYTF.

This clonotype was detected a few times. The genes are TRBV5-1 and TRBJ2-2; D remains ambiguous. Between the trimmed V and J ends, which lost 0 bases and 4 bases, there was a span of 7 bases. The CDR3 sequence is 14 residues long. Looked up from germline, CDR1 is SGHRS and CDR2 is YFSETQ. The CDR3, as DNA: TGCGCCAGCAGCTTGGTCCAGACCACCGGGGAGCTGTTTTTT. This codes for CASSLVQTTGELFF.

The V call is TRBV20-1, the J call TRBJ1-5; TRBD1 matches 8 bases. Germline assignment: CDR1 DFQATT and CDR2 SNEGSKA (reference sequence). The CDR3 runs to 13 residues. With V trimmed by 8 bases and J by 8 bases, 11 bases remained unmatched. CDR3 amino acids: CSTGQGYEEPQHF. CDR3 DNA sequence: TGCAGTACCGGACAGGGTTACGAGGAGCCCCAGCATTTT.

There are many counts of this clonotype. This CDR3 is CASSLQPYSGNTIYF. CDR3 in DNA: TGTGCCAGCAGTTTACAGCCGTACTCTGGAAACACCATATATTTT. This chain links TRBV12-3 or TRBV12-4 with TRBJ1-3, with D unclear. There are 15 residues in the CDR3. The V end was cut by 2 bases, the J end by 0 bases, with 8 bases between.

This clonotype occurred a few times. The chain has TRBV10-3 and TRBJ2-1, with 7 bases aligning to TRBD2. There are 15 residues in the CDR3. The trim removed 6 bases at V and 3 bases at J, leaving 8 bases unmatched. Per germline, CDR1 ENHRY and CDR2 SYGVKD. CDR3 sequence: CAIRSTSRVYNEQFF. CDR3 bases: TGTGCCATCAGATCGACTAGCCGGGTCTACAATGAGCAGTTCTTC.